The TCR beta chain under discussion was sequenced for a study of OX40 agonist ivuxolimab in advanced cancers. Study at large: Partial responses were observed in three patients, of whom one had hepatocellular carcinoma and two had cutaneous melanoma. Study results and limitations: Fewer expanded clones were found on average in CD4+ than in CD8+ T cells. Dosing at 0.1 to 3.0 mg/kg was accompanied by clonal expansion of CD4+ and CD8+ blood T cells by week 6.

Details on this clone: The target antigen is unknown.

The CDR3 is 15 residues long. The germline V gene has CDR1 SNHLY and CDR2 FYNNEI. The table came from immunoSEQ multiplex PCR; TCRdb's copy has only in-frame clones and leaves some out. This table holds tens of thousands of clones, around 91% found once. Prior autoimmune disease or systemic immunosuppression barred patients. The specimen was CD4+ or CD8+ T cells sorted from blood, collected in a trial of the OX40 agonist ivuxolimab. The rearrangement links TRBV2 to TRBJ2-5; D assignment may be TRBD1 or TRBD2 (5 bases each). The closer fit of TRBJ2-7 to the DNA end suggests the J call may be wrong. The source is an adult with an advanced solid tumor such as melanoma, head and neck, liver or kidney cancer. This chain's CDR3 is CASSEGGMTTYEQYF. For the CDR3, the DNA is TGTGCCAGCAGTGAAGGGGGGATGACAACCTACGAGCAGTACTTC.